Presented here are 27 T cell receptor beta chains from one specimen sequenced in a study of T cell changes during pregnancy in multiple sclerosis. Sequencing was performed with immunoSEQ multiplex PCR; in TCRdb, only in-frame clones are kept and a portion is missing. The sample carries under 50,000 clones, approximately 87% recorded once. Sample: peripheral blood, taken in the first trimester of pregnancy. These receptors were obtained from a female donor in good health, enrolled as a control in a pregnancy study.

This clone was seen only once. The gene calls are TRBV13 and TRBJ1-3; 7 nucleotides agree with TRBD1. V lost 4 bases and J lost 2; bases outside the gene matches: 5. In germline, CDR1 is PRHDT, CDR2 FYEKMQ (reference sequence). The CDR3 extends over 15 amino acids. Written as DNA, the CDR3 is TGTGCCAGCAGCTGGGGACAGTTTACTGGAAACACCATATATTTT. It encodes CASSWGQFTGNTIYF.

The rearrangement links TRBV19 to TRBJ2-1; no reliable D call. The germline CDR1 and CDR2 sequences are LNHDA and SQIVND (reference sequence). V was clipped by 4 bases and J by 8 bases, with 9 bases between them. The CDR3 runs to 12 residues. CDR3 nucleotide sequence: TGTGCCAGTAGTAGGTCCCGAGATGAGCAGTTCTTC. Translating it yields CASSRSRDEQFF.

This sequence joins TRBV6-1 and TRBJ2-1; the D gene is possibly TRBD1 (5 bases). The V gene lost 2 bases and the J gene lost 8 bases, with 13 bases spanning the gap. This CDR3 region has 14 residues. Germline V gene sequence: CDR1 MNHNS, CDR2 SASEGT. The CDR3 DNA reads TGTGCCAGCAGTGAACGTACCCTAGGGGATGAGCAGTTCTTC. It yields the protein CASSERTLGDEQFF.

The chain joins TRBV2 to TRBJ1-2; the match to TRBD1 covers 12 bases. V shed 6 bases and J 5 bases; nucleotides not matched to a gene: 4. The V gene's germline CDR1 is SNHLY and CDR2 FYNNEI. The CDR3 spans 14 residues. The CDR3 spells CASRLGQGAYGYTF. For the CDR3, the DNA is TGTGCCAGCAGGCTGGGACAGGGGGCTTATGGCTACACCTTC.

The genes are TRBV5-4 and TRBJ2-7, with 8 positions matching TRBD2. There are 15 residues in the CDR3. Germline V lookup: CDR1 SGHNT, CDR2 YYREEE (reference sequence). V lost 0 bases and J lost 1; bases outside the gene matches: 3. This CDR3 reads CASSLGAGVSYEQYF. In nucleotides, the CDR3 is TGTGCCAGCAGCTTGGGAGCGGGGGTATCCTACGAGCAGTACTTC.

V usage is TRBV6-5 and J usage is TRBJ1-2, with TRBD1 matching over 7 bases. Germline assignment: CDR1 MNHEY and CDR2 SVGAGI. Trimming at V came to 5 bases and at J to 4 bases, leaving 7 bases not matched to a gene. This CDR3 has 14 residues. CDR3 region: CASSRQGTGYGYTF. CDR3 sequence (DNA): TGTGCCAGCAGTCGACAGGGTACAGGCTATGGCTACACCTTC.

This clone was detected only once. The J gene is TRBJ2-3, the V gene TRBV9, with 7 bases lining up with TRBD2. The V gene's germline CDR1 is SGDLS and CDR2 YYNGEE. There are 15 residues in the CDR3. V lost 4 bases and J lost 3; bases outside the gene matches: 8. This CDR3 reads CASSPRDYSTDTQYF. The CDR3 DNA follows: TGTGCCAGCAGCCCACGGGACTACTCAACAGATACGCAGTATTTT.

This rearrangement joins TRBV7-9 to TRBJ2-3; 10 bases align to TRBD2. The CDR3 is made up of 15 amino acids. The trim removed 2 bases at V and 4 bases at J, leaving 3 bases unmatched. Germline CDR1 is SEHNR and CDR2 is FQNEAQ (reference sequence). CDR3 sequence reads: CASSLSGGASDTQYF. The CDR3 DNA is TGTGCCAGCAGCTTAAGCGGGGGGGCCTCAGATACGCAGTATTTT.

The V call is TRBV30, the J call TRBJ2-3; possible D gene TRBD1, 6 bases. CDR3 length: 14 amino acids. The V end was cut by 2 bases, the J end by 4 bases, with 13 bases between. CDR1 and CDR2 (germline): GTSNPN, SVGIG (reference sequence). CDR3 region: CAWSPGGGSDTQYF. CDR3 nucleotides: TGTGCCTGGAGTCCCGGTGGGGGCTCAGATACGCAGTATTTT.

The chain uses TRBV25-1 and TRBJ1-1; D is possibly TRBD1 (5 bases). CDR1 and CDR2 (germline): MGHDK, SYGVNS. The CDR3 runs 16 residues. V was cut by 4 bases and J by 5 bases, with 20 bases left in between. The CDR3 reads CASSVLNVQGGTEAFF. The DNA for the CDR3 is TGTGCCAGCAGTGTCCTGAATGTCCAGGGTGGGACTGAAGCTTTCTTT.

The J gene is TRBJ2-1, the V gene TRBV5-6; a possible D gene is TRBD1 (6 bases). The CDR3 length is 15 residues. V was clipped by 4 bases and J by 4 bases, with 15 bases between them. CDR1 and CDR2 (germline): SGHDT, YYEEEE. CDR3 nucleotide sequence: TGTGCCAGCAGCATTGACAGGACGACTTACAATGAGCAGTTCTTC. Translated, it gives CASSIDRTTYNEQFF.

V usage is TRBV30 and J usage is TRBJ1-4, with 9 nucleotides matching TRBD1. The CDR3 loop spans 15 amino acids. In germline, CDR1 is GTSNPN, CDR2 SVGIG (reference sequence). Trimming took 7 bases from V and 0 from J; bases not matched to a gene: 6. The CDR3 reads CASTGGLATNEKLFF. The CDR3 region has the DNA TGTGCCTCCACAGGGGGCCTGGCAACTAATGAAAAACTGTTTTTT. The variable domain in full, completed from reference TRBV30 and TRBJ1-4, reads SQTIHQWPATLVQPVGSPLSLECTVEGTSNPNLYWYRQAAGRGLQLLFYSVGIGQISSEVPQNLSASRPQDRQFILSSKKLLLSDSGFYLCASTGGLATNEKLFFGSGTQLSVL.

CDR3: CASTGHSGNTEAFF. CDR3 bases: TGTGCCAGTACAGGGCATTCGGGGAACACTGAAGCTTTCTTT. This chain connects TRBV19 to TRBJ1-1; the D gene is possibly TRBD1 (5 bases). CDR3 size: 14 residues. Germline V gene lookup returns CDR1 LNHDA and CDR2 SQIVND (reference sequence). The V and J ends lost 7 bases and 1 base respectively, with 13 bases between them.

This clone has just one count. The rearrangement joins TRBV5-1 to TRBJ2-1, with 15 bases lining up with TRBD2. This CDR3 is 19 amino acids long. From germline, CDR1 is SGHRS and CDR2 YFSETQ. Trimming at V came to 5 bases and at J to 9 bases, leaving 18 bases not matched to a gene. The CDR3 loop is CASSRTDYGLAGGPSEQFF. Here the CDR3 DNA reads TGCGCCAGCAGTCGGACAGACTACGGACTAGCGGGAGGGCCAAGTGAGCAGTTCTTC.

The CDR3, as DNA: TGTGCCAGCAGCGCTACAGGGTCCCGGGACAATGAGCAGTTCTTC. Translation: CASSATGSRDNEQFF. The chain joins TRBV9 to TRBJ2-1; D is perhaps TRBD1 (6 bases). V gave up 3 bases and J gave up 5 bases, with 15 bases separating them. The germline V gene has CDR1 SGDLS and CDR2 YYNGEE. The CDR3 consists of 15 residues.

The chain joins TRBV18 to TRBJ2-2; D remains ambiguous. This CDR3 region has 14 residues. Germline V lookup: CDR1 KGHSH, CDR2 LQKENI. V lost 2 bases to trimming and J lost 1 base, with 5 bases between them. This chain's CDR3 is CASSPSLNTGELFF. CDR3 bases: TGTGCCAGCTCACCATCACTGAACACCGGGGAGCTGTTTTTT.

The genes are TRBV28 and TRBJ2-1; tentative D call: TRBD1 (5 bases). This CDR3 is built from 13 residues. Germline CDR1 MDHEN, CDR2 SYDVKM. The V end lost 7 bases, the J end lost 5 bases, and 12 bases lay between the germline ends. CDR3 sequence: CASKEGVHNEQFF. The CDR3 DNA follows: TGTGCCAGCAAGGAAGGGGTTCACAATGAGCAGTTCTTC.

V is TRBV28 and J is TRBJ2-6; TRBD2 aligns across 7 bases. The CDR3 sequence is 16 residues long. V lost 6 bases and J lost 4; bases outside the gene matches: 9. From germline, CDR1 is MDHEN and CDR2 SYDVKM. The CDR3 coding sequence is TGTGCCAGCAGCCCGGGTACGGGGGGAGGGGCCAACGTCCTGACTTTC. Its protein product is CASSPGTGGGANVLTF.

The chain recombines TRBV30 with TRBJ1-3; the match to TRBD1 covers 9 bases. In germline, CDR1 is GTSNPN, CDR2 SVGIG (reference sequence). V was clipped by 3 bases and J by 8 bases; unmatched bases: 11. The CDR3 contains 15 residues. The CDR3 reads CAWSQTDRGRDTIYF. The CDR3 region has the DNA TGTGCCTGGAGCCAAACGGACAGGGGACGAGACACCATATATTTT.

V usage is TRBV7-3 and J usage is TRBJ2-2; D is perhaps TRBD2 (5 bases). Deletions cut 5 bases from V and 6 bases from J, with 13 bases between. CDR1 is SGHTA, CDR2 FQGTGA, per germline. The CDR3 length is 14 residues. The DNA of the CDR3 is TGTGCCAGCAGCCCGCCTAGCCCCGCCGGGGAGCTGTTTTTT. Its translation is CASSPPSPAGELFF. Full variable domain (outside the CDR3, taken from reference TRBV7-3 and TRBJ2-2): GAGVSQTPSNKVTEKGKYVELRCDPISGHTALYWYRQSLGQGPEFLIYFQGTGAADDSGLPNDRFFAVRPEGSVSTLKIQRTERGDSAVYLCASSPPSPAGELFFGEGSRLTVL.

V gene TRBV28 combines with J gene TRBJ1-3; TRBD1 is a possible D gene (5 bases). The germline gives CDR1 MDHEN, CDR2 SYDVKM. This CDR3 contains 16 residues. The germline V and J ends were trimmed by 4 bases and 7 bases, with 20 bases remaining between them. Written as DNA, the CDR3 is TGTGCCAGCAGTTCCTTGCGGGGACCCCTGGGGAACACCATATATTTT. Its translation is CASSSLRGPLGNTIYF.

The V call is TRBV2, the J call TRBJ1-1; no definite D call. V was pared by 9 bases and J by 1 base, with 9 bases between. The germline V gene encodes CDR1 SNHLY and CDR2 FYNNEI. CDR3 length: 12 residues. The CDR3 bases are TGTGCCAGGGGCTACGGGAACACTGAAGCTTTCTTT. Its translation is CARGYGNTEAFF.

This chain connects TRBV2 to TRBJ1-5; 9 nucleotides align to TRBD1. This CDR3 spans 14 amino acids. Germline V gene lookup returns CDR1 SNHLY and CDR2 FYNNEI. J lost 7 bases, V lost 4 bases, and 5 bases had no gene match. The CDR3 region has the DNA TGTGCCAGCAGTGCGGGACAGGGTTTGCAGCCCCAGCATTTT. This encodes CASSAGQGLQPQHF.

The rearrangement links TRBV11-3 to TRBJ2-1; D is unclear. Germline-derived CDR1 and CDR2 are SGHNT and YENEEA. This CDR3 contains 12 residues. The V end lost 4 bases, the J end lost 4 bases, and 5 bases lay between the germline ends. CDR3 sequence reads: CASSSPYNEQFF. In DNA, the CDR3 is TGTGCCAGCAGCTCCCCTTACAATGAGCAGTTCTTC.

V gene TRBV28 combines with J gene TRBJ1-2; no reliable D call. Trimming took off 3 bases at V and 4 bases at J, with 15 bases between the two ends. Germline V CDR1 and CDR2: MDHEN, SYDVKM. The CDR3 length is 15 residues. The CDR3: CASSLADEVRYGYTF. The CDR3 region has the DNA TGTGCCAGCAGTTTGGCAGATGAGGTCCGCTATGGCTACACCTTC.

The chain recombines TRBV19 with TRBJ1-2; tentative D call: TRBD1 (6 bases). CDR1 LNHDA and CDR2 SQIVND come from the germline V gene (reference sequence). V was shortened by 5 bases and J by 2 bases, with 24 bases between the two germline ends. There are 18 residues in the CDR3. The CDR3 region has the DNA TGTGCCAGTAGTCACCCCTACCGGGACAAGGCCCACAACTATGGCTACACCTTC. Translating gives CASSHPYRDKAHNYGYTF.

The V and J genes are TRBV29-1 and TRBJ2-3; TRBD1 agrees at 8 bases. Per the germline V gene, CDR1 is SQVTM and CDR2 is ANQGSEA. The length of the CDR3 is 15 residues. V was pared by 6 bases and J by 0 bases, with 8 bases of the junction left unmatched. CDR3 DNA sequence: TGCAGCGTCGGGGGTGGACAGGGTAGCACAGATACGCAGTATTTT. Its translation: CSVGGGQGSTDTQYF.